A single sample is the source of the 19 T cell receptor beta chains below, sequenced in a study of T cell clones after liver transplantation. The table came from immunoSEQ multiplex PCR; TCRdb's copy has only in-frame clones and leaves some out. The data hold about 120,000 clones, with 90% observed a single time. Source: CD4+ T cells from blood, taken 12 months after liver transplant. These TCRs come from a human patient who received a liver transplant. The T cells may partly be graft donor cells.

The chain recombines TRBV18 with TRBJ2-3; no reliable D call. Germline-derived CDR1 and CDR2 are KGHSH and LQKENI. With 3 bases removed from V and 1 base from J, the gap between germline ends came to 14 bases. This CDR3 is built from 16 residues. The CDR3 DNA reads as TGTGCCAGCTCACCCGTCCGACTCGGTGGCACAGATACGCAGTATTTT. It encodes CASSPVRLGGTDTQYF.

The DNA of the CDR3 is TGTGCCAGCAACCAAGCGGGAGCAGGGTCAGATACGCAGTATTTT. Translating it yields CASNQAGAGSDTQYF. The chain combines TRBV28 with TRBJ2-3, with 8 bases fitting TRBD2. Trimming took 7 bases from V and 4 from J; bases not matched to a gene: 10. Germline lookup yields CDR1 MDHEN and CDR2 SYDVKM. CDR3 length: 15 residues.

This clone is a singleton in its sample. The chain couples TRBV28 to TRBJ1-5; D not resolved. The germline CDR1 and CDR2 sequences are MDHEN and SYDVKM. The CDR3 length is 15 residues. Trimming removed 6 bases at V and 0 bases at J, with 12 bases between. CDR3 DNA sequence: TGTGCCAGCAGCCCTGGCGGCTATAGCAATCAGCCCCAGCATTTT. Protein sequence: CASSPGGYSNQPQHF.

V usage is TRBV5-1 and J usage is TRBJ2-6; no clear D. The CDR3 has 17 residues. Germline V gene data show CDR1 as SGHRS and CDR2 as YFSETQ. V was cut by 0 bases and J by 1 base, with 11 bases left in between. DNA for the CDR3: TGCGCCAGCAGCTTGGAAGTTTCGGGTTCTGGGGCCAACGTCCTGACTTTC. This gives the protein CASSLEVSGSGANVLTF.

This chain links TRBV15 with TRBJ2-3; no firm D call. This CDR3 region has 15 residues. V was clipped by 3 bases and J by 0 bases, with 10 bases between them. Germline V CDR1 and CDR2: LNHNV, YYDKDF (reference sequence). CDR3 loop: CATSRSSTSTDTQYF. In nucleotides, the CDR3 is TGTGCCACCAGCAGGAGTAGTACTAGCACAGATACGCAGTATTTT.

This chain connects TRBV5-5 to TRBJ1-3; D not resolved. Germline V gene data show CDR1 as SGHKS and CDR2 as YYEKEE (reference sequence). This CDR3 is 13 amino acids long. Deletions cut 0 bases from V and 0 bases from J, with 1 base between. The CDR3: CASSLDSGNTIYF. The CDR3 DNA reads TGTGCCAGCAGCTTGGACTCTGGAAACACCATATATTTT.

The CDR3 here is CASSQTPGSGYGYTF. Here the CDR3 DNA reads TGTGCCAGCAGCCAGACGCCGGGTTCCGGCTATGGCTACACCTTC. The chain joins TRBV4-2 to TRBJ1-2; D is unresolved. Trimming left V 3 bases short and J 4 bases short, with 15 bases between. Per germline, CDR1 LGHNA and CDR2 YNFKEQ. CDR3 length: 15 residues.

CDR3 nucleotides: TGTGCCAGCAGTGAAGCAGTAGGCCAAGAGACCCAGTACTTC. Protein product: CASSEAVGQETQYF. The chain combines TRBV25-1 with TRBJ2-5, with D unresolved. Trimming shortened V by 2 bases and J by 1 base, and 8 bases separated the two germline ends. In germline, CDR1 is MGHDK, CDR2 SYGVNS. CDR3 length: 14 residues.

The chain links TRBV5-1 to TRBJ2-3; D might be TRBD2 (6 bases). The CDR3 has 14 amino acids. Germline V gives CDR1 SGHRS, CDR2 YFSETQ. Trimming took off 4 bases at V and 5 bases at J, with 14 bases between the two ends. CDR3 amino acids: CASSRGGIGDTQYF. The CDR3 DNA sequence: TGCGCCAGCAGCCGGGGAGGTATAGGAGATACGCAGTATTTT.

A single count supports this clone. The chain carries TRBV5-1 and TRBJ2-2; maybe TRBD2 (5 bases). Trimming shortened V by 3 bases and J by 7 bases, and 13 bases separated the two germline ends. This CDR3 comprises 14 residues. Germline CDR1 SGHRS, CDR2 YFSETQ. The CDR3: CASSSADGVGELFF. Written as DNA, the CDR3 is TGCGCCAGCAGCTCGGCGGACGGGGTCGGGGAGCTGTTTTTT.

V is TRBV14 and J is TRBJ1-4; the match to TRBD1 covers 8 bases. CDR3 size: 17 residues. CDR1 and CDR2 (germline): SGHDN, FVKESK. V was pared by 0 bases and J by 6 bases, with 9 bases of the junction left unmatched. In DNA, the CDR3 is TGTGCCAGCAGCCAAGATGCCCCGGGACAGGTGGATGAAAAACTGTTTTTT. Translating it yields CASSQDAPGQVDEKLFF.

This chain uses TRBV27 with TRBJ2-3; D is perhaps TRBD1 (6 bases). The CDR3 spans 15 residues. CDR1 and CDR2 (germline): MNHEY, SMNVEV (reference sequence). Trimming cost V 3 bases and J 2 bases, with 12 bases left between them. The CDR3 nucleotides read TGTGCCAGCAGTTTGCTGGGGGCCTACACAGATACGCAGTATTTT. Amino acids: CASSLLGAYTDTQYF.

The chain couples TRBV19 to TRBJ2-1; 7 bases map to TRBD2. The CDR3 is 17 amino acids. Germline CDR1 is LNHDA and CDR2 is SQIVND (reference sequence). The J segment lost 4 bases and the V segment lost 0 bases, leaving 9 bases of the junction unmatched. CDR3 in DNA: TGTGCCAGTAGTATAGATTCGTCTAGCGGATTTTACAATGAGCAGTTCTTC. Encoded protein: CASSIDSSSGFYNEQFF.

This chain connects TRBV27 to TRBJ2-5; weak D call: TRBD1 (8 bases). Germline V gene lookup returns CDR1 MNHEY and CDR2 SMNVEV (reference sequence). CDR3 length: 19 amino acids. The V and J ends lost 5 bases and 3 bases respectively, with 28 bases between them. CDR3 nucleotides: TGTGCCAGCAGTCCCCACAAGGGGACAGGTTCGGGAGGCGAAGAGACCCAGTACTTC. The encoded protein is CASSPHKGTGSGGEETQYF.

This chain uses TRBV5-1 with TRBJ2-1; 9 nucleotides line up with TRBD2. Germline CDR1 is SGHRS and CDR2 is YFSETQ. The CDR3 runs 15 residues. Germline trimming cut 7 bases from V and 12 bases from J; bases unmatched to any gene: 17. The CDR3 DNA reads as TGCGCCAGCGACCTAATGGGGACTAGCCCTAGGGGGCAGTTCTTC. Its protein is CASDLMGTSPRGQFF.

The chain links TRBV28 to TRBJ2-7, with D unclear. CDR1 MDHEN and CDR2 SYDVKM come from the germline V gene. The CDR3 length is 12 residues. Trimming took 2 bases from V and 3 from J, leaving 5 bases between them. CDR3 coding DNA: TGTGCCAGCAGTTTACAGTTCTACGAGCAGTACTTC. Its translation is CASSLQFYEQYF.

This chain uses TRBV7-6 with TRBJ2-5; no clear D. The germline CDR1 and CDR2 sequences are SGHVS and FNYEAQ. There are 13 residues in the CDR3. V was clipped by 2 bases and J by 5 bases, with 9 bases between them. The CDR3 is CASSLLVRETQYF. DNA of the CDR3: TGTGCCAGCAGCTTATTAGTTAGGGAGACCCAGTACTTC.

The sample holds a few counts of this clone. This sequence joins TRBV6-1 and TRBJ2-7; possibly TRBD2 for D (5 bases). The germline gives CDR1 MNHNS, CDR2 SASEGT. Deletions cut 6 bases from V and 2 bases from J, with 17 bases between. This CDR3 has 15 residues. The CDR3 region is CASRTGLGVTYEQYF. CDR3 nucleotides: TGTGCCAGCAGGACTGGACTGGGAGTCACCTACGAGCAGTACTTC.

V usage is TRBV6-5 and J usage is TRBJ2-1; TRBD2 agrees at 11 bases. CDR1 is MNHEY and CDR2 is SVGAGI in the germline V gene. V shed 2 bases, J shed 4 bases, and the junction held 4 bases outside the gene matches. CDR3 size: 16 residues. CDR3 in DNA: TGTGCCAGCAGTTACGGGGGGACTAGCGGATACAATGAGCAGTTCTTC. As protein: CASSYGGTSGYNEQFF.